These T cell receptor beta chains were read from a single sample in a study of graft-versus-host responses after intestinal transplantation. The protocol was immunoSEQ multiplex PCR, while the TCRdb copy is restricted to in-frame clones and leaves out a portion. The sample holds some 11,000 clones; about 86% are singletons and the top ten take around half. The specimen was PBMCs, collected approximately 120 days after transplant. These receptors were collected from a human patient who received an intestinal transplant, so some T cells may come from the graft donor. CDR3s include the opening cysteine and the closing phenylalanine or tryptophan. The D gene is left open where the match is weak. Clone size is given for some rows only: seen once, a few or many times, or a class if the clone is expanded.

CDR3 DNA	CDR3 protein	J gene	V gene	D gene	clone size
TGTGCCAGTAATTTGGGACTAGCGGCAGCAATTGAGACCCAGTACTTC	CASNLGLAAAIETQYF	TRBJ2-5	TRBV19	TRBD2	.
TGTGCCACCAGCAGAGATCAGGGGATAACCTACGAGCAGTACTTC	CATSRDQGITYEQYF	TRBJ2-7	TRBV15	.	.
TGTGCCAGCAGCTTGGAGACGAGAGCGTATGAGCAGTTCTTC	CASSLETRAYEQFF	TRBJ2-1	TRBV5-4	.	.
TGTGCCAGCAGTGACGGGCTAGCGGCGACAGATACGCAGTATTTT	CASSDGLAATDTQYF	TRBJ2-3	TRBV6-4	TRBD2	.
TGTGCCAGCAGTGACCGCTACACAGATACGCAGTATTTT	CASSDRYTDTQYF	TRBJ2-3	TRBV2	.	.
TGCGCCAGCAGATCGGGGTTAATGTCCCAGCATTTT	CASRSGLMSQHF	TRBJ1-5	TRBV5-1	.	.
TGTGCCAGTAGTGAAGGTGCCTACGAGCAGTACTTC	CASSEGAYEQYF	TRBJ2-7	TRBV19	.	.
TGCAGCGTTGTTAGACAGGGGGCCTATGGCTACACCTTC	CSVVRQGAYGYTF	TRBJ1-2	TRBV29-1	TRBD1	.
TGCGCCAGCAGCTTTGACGGAATGAACACTGAAGCTTTCTTT	CASSFDGMNTEAFF	TRBJ1-1	TRBV5-1	.	few
TGCGCCAGCAGCTACGGGACAGGGGGCAGGGATGAGCAGTTCTTC	CASSYGTGGRDEQFF	TRBJ2-1	TRBV5-1	TRBD1	once
TGTGCCAGTAGTATAGTTGGCGACAATGAGCAGTTCTTC	CASSIVGDNEQFF	TRBJ2-1	TRBV19	.	.
TGTGCCAGCATAGGCGTAGCCTCTGGGACCGGGGAGCTGTTTTTT	CASIGVASGTGELFF	TRBJ2-2	TRBV2	.	once
TGTGCCAGCAGCGTAGGACAGGGTTGGGAGCAGTACTTC	CASSVGQGWEQYF	TRBJ2-7	TRBV9	TRBD1	.
TGTGCCAGCAGTTTAAAGGGTTCCTACGAGCAGTACTTC	CASSLKGSYEQYF	TRBJ2-7	TRBV27	.	.
TGCGCCAGCAGCCCCCGAGGAGCAGGTCTCTATCCCTACTATGGCTACACCTTC	CASSPRGAGLYPYYGYTF	TRBJ1-2	TRBV5-1	.	.
TGTGCCAGCAGTTTTCGACGATCGAACATTCAGTACTTC	CASSFRRSNIQYF	TRBJ2-4	TRBV28	.	.
TGTGCCATCAGTGATATGAAGACCCAGTACTTC	CAISDMKTQYF	TRBJ2-5	TRBV10-3	.	.
TGTGCCTGGAGACCGGGACCCCCAAGGGAGACCCAGTACTTC	CAWRPGPPRETQYF	TRBJ2-5	TRBV30	.	.
TGTGCCAGCAGTGTATATAGGTCTTACGGAAAGACCTATGGCTACACCTTC	CASSVYRSYGKTYGYTF	TRBJ1-2	TRBV6-9	.	once
TGTGCCAGCAGCCAAACCGGGAGTCGGGAGCAGTTCTTC	CASSQTGSREQFF	TRBJ2-1	TRBV14	.	.
TGTGCCAGCAGCTCCGCTTCGGAGGGGACCCAAGAGACCCAGTACTTC	CASSSASEGTQETQYF	TRBJ2-5	TRBV13	.	.
TGTGCCAGTATGGACGGGAACACTGAAGCTTTCTTT	CASMDGNTEAFF	TRBJ1-1	TRBV19	.	.
TGTGCCAGCAGTCTACAGGGGGCGGGTGAGCAGTACTTC	CASSLQGAGEQYF	TRBJ2-7	TRBV6-5	TRBD1	.
TGCAGCGTCCGCCCTGGGACAGGGGATAGCTATGGCTACACCTTC	CSVRPGTGDSYGYTF	TRBJ1-2	TRBV29-1	TRBD1	.
TGTGCCTGGAGTTCGGGGGGGAGGGAGCAGTACTTC	CAWSSGGREQYF	TRBJ2-7	TRBV30	TRBD2	.
TGTGCCAGCAGCCCTGGGGGGTACAGGGCCGGGGAGCTGTTTTTT	CASSPGGYRAGELFF	TRBJ2-2	TRBV7-3	.	.
TGTGCCAGCAGCTTAGAATTCTCTAGCGATAACTACAATGAGCAGTTCTTC	CASSLEFSSDNYNEQFF	TRBJ2-1	TRBV7-8	.	.
TGTGCCAGCAGTTACCACCCCGGGACAGGGGGCGAAAAACTGTTTTTT	CASSYHPGTGGEKLFF	TRBJ1-4	TRBV6-5	TRBD1	.